This T cell receptor (beta chain) derives from a study of coeliac disease. Study-level points and caveats: According to the authors, this method cannot detect gliadin-specific T cells in an unbiased way. In active celiac disease, intraepithelial and lamina propria TRB and TRG repertoires were less clonal than controls.

TCRdb's copy holds only in-frame clones and misses some; the assay was immunoSEQ multiplex PCR. The table lists 2,800 or so clones, nearly 55% of them singletons, with 8.5% to 12% in the top ten. One frozen 500,000-cell aliquot per fraction was sequenced. With respect to this clone: The antigen remains unidentified.

The CDR3 has 15 residues. The germline V gene encodes CDR1 SGHRS and CDR2 YFSETQ. Trimming took 3 bases from V and 1 from J; bases not matched to a gene: 6. The V gene is TRBV5-1, the J gene TRBJ1-1, with TRBD1 matching 7 bases. The sequenced sample consisted of intraepithelial lymphocytes from the gut. This TCR derives from a man between 50 and 59 years old with active celiac disease. CDR3 sequence (DNA): TGCGCCAGCAGCTGGATGGGACAGACGAACACTGAAGCTTTCTTT. It is translated as CASSWMGQTNTEAFF.